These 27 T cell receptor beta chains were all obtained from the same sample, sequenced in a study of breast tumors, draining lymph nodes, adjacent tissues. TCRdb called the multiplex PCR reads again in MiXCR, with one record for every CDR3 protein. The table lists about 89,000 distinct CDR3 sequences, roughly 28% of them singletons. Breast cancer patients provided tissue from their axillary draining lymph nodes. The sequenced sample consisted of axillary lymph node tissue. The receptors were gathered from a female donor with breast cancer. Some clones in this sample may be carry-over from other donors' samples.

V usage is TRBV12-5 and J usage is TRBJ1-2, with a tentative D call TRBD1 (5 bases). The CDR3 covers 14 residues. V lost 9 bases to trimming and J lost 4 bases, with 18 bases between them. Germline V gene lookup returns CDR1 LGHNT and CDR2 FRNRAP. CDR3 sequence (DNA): TGTGCTAGCGGACACCAGGACCGTCTCTATGGCTACACCTTC. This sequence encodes CASGHQDRLYGYTF.

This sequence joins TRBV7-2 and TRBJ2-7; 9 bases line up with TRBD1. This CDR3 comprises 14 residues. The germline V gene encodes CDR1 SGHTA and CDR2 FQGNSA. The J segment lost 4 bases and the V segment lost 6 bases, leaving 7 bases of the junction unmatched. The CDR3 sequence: CASSLLGQGYEQYF. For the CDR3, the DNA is TGTGCCAGCAGTCTTTTGGGACAGGGATACGAGCAGTACTTC.

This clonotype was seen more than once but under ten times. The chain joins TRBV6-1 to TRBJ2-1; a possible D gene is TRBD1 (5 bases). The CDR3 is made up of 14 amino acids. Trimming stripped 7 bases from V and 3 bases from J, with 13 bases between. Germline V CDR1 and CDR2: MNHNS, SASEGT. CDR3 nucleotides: TGTGCCAGCACTCTGGTAGGGGTCTACAATGAGCAGTTCTTC. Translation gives CASTLVGVYNEQFF.

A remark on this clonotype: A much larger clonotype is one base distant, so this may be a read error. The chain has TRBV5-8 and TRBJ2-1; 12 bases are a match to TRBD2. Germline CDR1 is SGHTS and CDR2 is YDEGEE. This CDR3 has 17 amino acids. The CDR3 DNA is TGTGCCAGCAGCGGAACCTCACTAGCGGGAGGCTCTAATGAGCAGCTCTTC. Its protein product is CASSGTSLAGGSNEQLF.

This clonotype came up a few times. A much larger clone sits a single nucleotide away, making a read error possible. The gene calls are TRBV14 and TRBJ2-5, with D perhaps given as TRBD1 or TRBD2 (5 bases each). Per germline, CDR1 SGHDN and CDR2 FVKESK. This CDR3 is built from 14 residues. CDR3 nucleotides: TGTGCCAGCAGCCAAGGGGGGAGTAAGGAGACCCAGTCCTTC. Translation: CASSQGGSKETQSF.

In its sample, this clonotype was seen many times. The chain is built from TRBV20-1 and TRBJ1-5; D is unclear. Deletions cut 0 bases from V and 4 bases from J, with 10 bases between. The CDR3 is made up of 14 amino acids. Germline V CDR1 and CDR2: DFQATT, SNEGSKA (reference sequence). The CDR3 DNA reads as TGCAGTGCTAGAGATCCCCTAGGAAATCAGCCCCAGCATTTT. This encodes CSARDPLGNQPQHF.

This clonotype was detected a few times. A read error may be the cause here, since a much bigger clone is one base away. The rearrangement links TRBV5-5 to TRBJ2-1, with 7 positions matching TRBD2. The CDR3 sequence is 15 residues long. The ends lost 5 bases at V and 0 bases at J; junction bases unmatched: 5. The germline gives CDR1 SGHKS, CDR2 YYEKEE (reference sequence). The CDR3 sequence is CASRPAGTSYNEQFF. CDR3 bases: TGTGCCAGCAGGCCAGCGGGGACCTCCTACAATGAGCAGTTCTTC.

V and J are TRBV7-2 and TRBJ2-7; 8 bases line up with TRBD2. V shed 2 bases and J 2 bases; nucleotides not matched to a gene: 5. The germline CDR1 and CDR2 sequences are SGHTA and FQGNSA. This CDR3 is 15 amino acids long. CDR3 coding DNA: TGTGCCAGCAGCTTACAGCGGGAGCCAACCTACGAGCAGTACTTC. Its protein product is CASSLQREPTYEQYF. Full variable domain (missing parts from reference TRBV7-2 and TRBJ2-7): GAGVSQSPSNKVTEKGKDVELRCDPISGHTALYWYRQSLGQGLEFLIYFQGNSAPDKSGLPSDRFSAERTGGSVSTLTIQRTQQEDSAVYLCASSLQREPTYEQYFGPGTRLTVT.

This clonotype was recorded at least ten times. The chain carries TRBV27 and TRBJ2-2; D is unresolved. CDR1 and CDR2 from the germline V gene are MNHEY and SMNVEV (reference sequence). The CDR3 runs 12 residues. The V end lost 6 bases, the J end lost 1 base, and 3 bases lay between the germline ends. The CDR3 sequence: CASSRNTGELFF. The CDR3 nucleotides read TGTGCCAGCAGCCGGAACACCGGGGAGCTGTTTTTT.

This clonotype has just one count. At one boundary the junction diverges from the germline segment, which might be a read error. The CDR3 DNA sequence: TGTGCCAGCAGCTCCGGCCTCGGGAATGGCTACCCCTTC. As protein: CASSSGLGNGYPF. The rearrangement uses TRBV7-2 and TRBJ1-2; D ambiguous. Germline values: CDR1 SGHTA, CDR2 FQGNSA. The length of the CDR3 is 13 residues.

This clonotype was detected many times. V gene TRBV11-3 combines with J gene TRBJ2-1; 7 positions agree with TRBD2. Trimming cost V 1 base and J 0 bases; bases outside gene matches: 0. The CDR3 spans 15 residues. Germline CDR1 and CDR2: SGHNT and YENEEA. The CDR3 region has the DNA TGTGCCAGCAGCTTAGCGGGAGGCTCCTACAATGAGCAGTTCTTC. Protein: CASSLAGGSYNEQFF.

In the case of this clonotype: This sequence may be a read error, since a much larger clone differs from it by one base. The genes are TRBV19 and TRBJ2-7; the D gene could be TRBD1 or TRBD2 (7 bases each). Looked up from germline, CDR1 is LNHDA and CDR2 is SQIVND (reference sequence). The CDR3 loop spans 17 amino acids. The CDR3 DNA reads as TGTGCCAGTAGTACCCACCCCGCAGGGGGAGGGGGTGGTGAGCAGTCCTTC. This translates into CASSTHPAGGGGGEQSF. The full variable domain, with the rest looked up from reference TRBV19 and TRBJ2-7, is DGGITQSPKYLFRKEGQNVTLSCEQNLNHDAMYWYRQDPGQGLRLIYYSQIVNDFQKGDIAEGYSVSREKKESFPLTVTSAQKNPTAFYLCASSTHPAGGGGGEQSFGPGTRLTVT.

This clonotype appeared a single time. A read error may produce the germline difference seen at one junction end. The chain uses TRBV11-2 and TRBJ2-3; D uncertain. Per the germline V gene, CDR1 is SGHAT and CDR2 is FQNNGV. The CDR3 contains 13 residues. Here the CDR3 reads CASSLDSIDTQCF. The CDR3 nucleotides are TGTGCCAGCAGCTTAGATTCAATAGATACGCAGTGTTTT.

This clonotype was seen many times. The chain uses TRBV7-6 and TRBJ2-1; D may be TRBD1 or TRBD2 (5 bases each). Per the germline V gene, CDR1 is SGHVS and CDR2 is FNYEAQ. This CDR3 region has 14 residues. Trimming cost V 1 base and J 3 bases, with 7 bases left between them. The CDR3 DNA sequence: TGTGCCAGCAGCTTAGGAGGGGACTACAATGAGCAGTTCTTC. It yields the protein CASSLGGDYNEQFF.

CDR3 sequence: CARSPQGNQPQHF. The CDR3 DNA reads as TGTGCCAGGTCGCCCCAAGGAAACCAGCCCCAGCATTTT. The J gene is TRBJ1-5, the V gene TRBV2; D unclear. This CDR3 is 13 amino acids long. The V end lost 9 bases, the J end lost 7 bases, and 16 bases lay between the germline ends. CDR1 SNHLY and CDR2 FYNNEI come from the germline V gene.

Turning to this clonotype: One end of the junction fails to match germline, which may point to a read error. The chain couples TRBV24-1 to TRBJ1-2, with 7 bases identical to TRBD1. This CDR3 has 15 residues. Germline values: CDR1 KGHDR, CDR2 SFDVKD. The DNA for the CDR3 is TGTGCCACCAGTGATTGGCGACAGGGTCGCTATGGCTACGCCTTC. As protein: CATSDWRQGRYGYAF.

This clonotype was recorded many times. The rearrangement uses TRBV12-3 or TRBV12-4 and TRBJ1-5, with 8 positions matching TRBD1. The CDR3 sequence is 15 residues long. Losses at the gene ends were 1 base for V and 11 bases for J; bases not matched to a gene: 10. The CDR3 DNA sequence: TGTGCCAGCAGTTTAGGGCAGGGGGCTCGCAGAACCCAGCATTTT. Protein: CASSLGQGARRTQHF.

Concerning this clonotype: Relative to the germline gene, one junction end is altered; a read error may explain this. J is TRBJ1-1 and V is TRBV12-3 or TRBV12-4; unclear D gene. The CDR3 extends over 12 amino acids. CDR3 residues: CASSFLNTEASF. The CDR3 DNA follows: TGTGCCAGCAGTTTCCTAAACACTGAAGCTTCCTTT.

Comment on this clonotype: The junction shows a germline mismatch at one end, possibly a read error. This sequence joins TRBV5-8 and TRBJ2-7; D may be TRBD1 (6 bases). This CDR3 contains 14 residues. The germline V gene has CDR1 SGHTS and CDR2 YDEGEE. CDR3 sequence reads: CASSFRDTSCEQYF. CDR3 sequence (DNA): TGTGCCAGCAGCTTCCGGGACACTTCCTGCGAGCAGTACTTC.

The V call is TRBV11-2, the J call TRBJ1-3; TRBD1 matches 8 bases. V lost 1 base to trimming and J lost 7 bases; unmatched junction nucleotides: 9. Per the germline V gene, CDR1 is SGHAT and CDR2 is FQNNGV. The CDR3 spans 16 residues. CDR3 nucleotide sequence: TGTGCCAGCAGCTTAGTGAGACAGGGGTTTGGGAACACCATATATTTT. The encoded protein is CASSLVRQGFGNTIYF.

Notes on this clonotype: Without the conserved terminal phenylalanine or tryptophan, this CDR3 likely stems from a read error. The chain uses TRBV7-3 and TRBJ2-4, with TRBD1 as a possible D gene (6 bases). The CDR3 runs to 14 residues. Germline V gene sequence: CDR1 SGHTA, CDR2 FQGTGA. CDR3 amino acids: CASSLTGHKNIQYL. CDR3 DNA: TGTGCCAGTAGCTTAACGGGACACAAAAACATTCAGTACCTC.

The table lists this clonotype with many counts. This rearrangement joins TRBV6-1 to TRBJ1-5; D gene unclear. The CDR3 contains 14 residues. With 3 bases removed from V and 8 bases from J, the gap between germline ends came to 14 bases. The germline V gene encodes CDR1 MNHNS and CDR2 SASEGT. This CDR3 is CASSDLRLWEPQHF. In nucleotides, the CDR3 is TGTGCCAGCAGTGATTTAAGGCTCTGGGAGCCCCAGCATTTT.

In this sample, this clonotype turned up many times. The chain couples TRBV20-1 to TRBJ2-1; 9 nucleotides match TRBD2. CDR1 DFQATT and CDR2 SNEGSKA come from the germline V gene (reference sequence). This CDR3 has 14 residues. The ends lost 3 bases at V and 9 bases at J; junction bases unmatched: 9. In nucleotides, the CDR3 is TGCAGTGCTAGCCCCCTAGCGGGATACGGTGAGCAGTTCTTC. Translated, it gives CSASPLAGYGEQFF.

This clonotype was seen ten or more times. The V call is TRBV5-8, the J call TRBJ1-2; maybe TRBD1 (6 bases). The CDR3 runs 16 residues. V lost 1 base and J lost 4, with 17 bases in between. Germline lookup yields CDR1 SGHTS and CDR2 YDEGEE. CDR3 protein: CASSLRPGVRSYGYTF. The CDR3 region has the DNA TGTGCCAGCAGCTTGAGACCAGGGGTTCGTTCCTATGGCTACACCTTC.

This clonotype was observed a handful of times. The CDR3 is CTFGGQGKGYNEQFF. Written as DNA, the CDR3 is TGCACCTTCGGGGGACAGGGGAAGGGTTACAATGAGCAGTTCTTC. This chain connects TRBV29-1 to TRBJ2-1; 10 nucleotides align to TRBD1. CDR3 size: 15 residues. Germline-derived CDR1 and CDR2 are SQVTM and ANQGSEA.

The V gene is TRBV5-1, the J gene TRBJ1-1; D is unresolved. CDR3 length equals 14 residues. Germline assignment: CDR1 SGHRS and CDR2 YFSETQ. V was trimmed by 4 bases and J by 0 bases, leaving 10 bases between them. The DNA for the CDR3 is TGCGCCAGCAGCCTGACCACCATGAACACTGAAGCTTTCTTT. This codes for CASSLTTMNTEAFF.

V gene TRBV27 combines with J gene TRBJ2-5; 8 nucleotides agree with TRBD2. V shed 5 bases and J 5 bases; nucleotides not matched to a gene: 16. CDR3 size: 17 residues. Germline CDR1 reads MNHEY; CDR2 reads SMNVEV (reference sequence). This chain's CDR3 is CASSAQILSTSVETQYF. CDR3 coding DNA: TGTGCCAGCAGTGCCCAGATTCTCTCGACTAGCGTGGAGACCCAGTACTTC.